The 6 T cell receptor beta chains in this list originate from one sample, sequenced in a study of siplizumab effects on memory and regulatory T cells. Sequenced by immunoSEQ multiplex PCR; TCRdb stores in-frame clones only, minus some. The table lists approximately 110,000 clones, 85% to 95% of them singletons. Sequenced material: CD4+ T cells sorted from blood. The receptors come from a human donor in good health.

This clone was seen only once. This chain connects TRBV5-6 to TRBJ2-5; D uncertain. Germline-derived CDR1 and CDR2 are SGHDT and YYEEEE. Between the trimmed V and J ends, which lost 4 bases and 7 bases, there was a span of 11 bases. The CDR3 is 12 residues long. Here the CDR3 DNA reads TGTGCCAGCAGCACCGGACCCGGGACCCAGTACTTC. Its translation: CASSTGPGTQYF.

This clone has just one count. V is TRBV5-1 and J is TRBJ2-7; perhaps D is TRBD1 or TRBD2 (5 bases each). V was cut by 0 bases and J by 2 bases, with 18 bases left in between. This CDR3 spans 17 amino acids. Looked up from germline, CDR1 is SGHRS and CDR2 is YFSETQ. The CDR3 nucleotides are TGCGCCAGCAGCTTGGGGGACCGACAGACACGAGCCTACGAGCAGTACTTC. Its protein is CASSLGDRQTRAYEQYF.

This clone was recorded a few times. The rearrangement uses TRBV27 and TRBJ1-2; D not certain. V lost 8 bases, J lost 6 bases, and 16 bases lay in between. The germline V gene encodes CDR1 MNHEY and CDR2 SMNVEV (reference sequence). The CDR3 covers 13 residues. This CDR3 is CASGRTGGHGYTF. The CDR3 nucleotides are TGTGCCAGCGGTCGGACGGGCGGCCATGGCTACACCTTC.

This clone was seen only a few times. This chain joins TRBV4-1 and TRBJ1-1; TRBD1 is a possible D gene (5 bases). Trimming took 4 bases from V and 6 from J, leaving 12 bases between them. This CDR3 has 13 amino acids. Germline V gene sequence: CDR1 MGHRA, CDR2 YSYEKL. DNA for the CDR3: TGCGCCAGCAGCCGAAACCAGGGAGCTGAAGCTTTCTTT. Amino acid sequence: CASSRNQGAEAFF.

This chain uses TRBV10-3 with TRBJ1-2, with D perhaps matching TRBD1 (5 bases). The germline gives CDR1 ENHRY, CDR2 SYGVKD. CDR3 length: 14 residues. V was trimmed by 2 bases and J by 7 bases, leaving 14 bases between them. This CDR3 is CAISENRGAGGYTF. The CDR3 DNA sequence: TGTGCCATCAGTGAGAACAGAGGGGCAGGTGGCTACACCTTC.

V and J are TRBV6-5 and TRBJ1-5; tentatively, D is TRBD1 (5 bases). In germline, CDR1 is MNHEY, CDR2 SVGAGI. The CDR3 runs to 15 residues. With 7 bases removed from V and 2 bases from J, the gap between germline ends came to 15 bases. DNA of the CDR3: TGTGCCAGCACCCCTACGGGGGTTGGCAATCAGCCCCAGCATTTT. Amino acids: CASTPTGVGNQPQHF.